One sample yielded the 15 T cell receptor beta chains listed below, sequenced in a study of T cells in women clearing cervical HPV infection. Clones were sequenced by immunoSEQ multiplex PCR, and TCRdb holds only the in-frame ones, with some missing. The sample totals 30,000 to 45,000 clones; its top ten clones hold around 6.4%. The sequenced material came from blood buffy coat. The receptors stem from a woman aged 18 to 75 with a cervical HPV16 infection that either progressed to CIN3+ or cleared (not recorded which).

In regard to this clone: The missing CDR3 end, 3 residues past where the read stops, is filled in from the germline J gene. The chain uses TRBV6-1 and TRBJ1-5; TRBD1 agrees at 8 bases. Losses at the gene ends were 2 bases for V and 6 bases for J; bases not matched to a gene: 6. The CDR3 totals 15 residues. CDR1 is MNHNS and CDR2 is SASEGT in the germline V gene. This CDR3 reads CASSEQGAVGQPQHF. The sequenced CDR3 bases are TGTGCCAGCAGTGAACAGGGGGCTGTAGGTCAGCCC.

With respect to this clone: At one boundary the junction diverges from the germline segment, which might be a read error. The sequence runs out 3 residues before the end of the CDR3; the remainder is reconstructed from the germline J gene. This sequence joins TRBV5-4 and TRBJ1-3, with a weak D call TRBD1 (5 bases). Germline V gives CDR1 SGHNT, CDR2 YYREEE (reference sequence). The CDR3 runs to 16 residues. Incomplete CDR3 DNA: TGTGCCAGCAGCTGGATGGGTTCTGGGACTGGAAACACA. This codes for CASSWMGSGTGNT. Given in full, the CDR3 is CASSWMGSGTGNTIYF.

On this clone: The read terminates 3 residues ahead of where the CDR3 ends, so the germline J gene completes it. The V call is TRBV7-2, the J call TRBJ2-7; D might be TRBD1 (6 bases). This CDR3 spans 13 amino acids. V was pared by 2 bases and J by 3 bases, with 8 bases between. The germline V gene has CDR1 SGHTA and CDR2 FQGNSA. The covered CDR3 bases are TGTGCCAGCAGCTTAAACAGGGACTACGAG. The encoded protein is CASSLNRDYE. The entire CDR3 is CASSLNRDYEQYF.

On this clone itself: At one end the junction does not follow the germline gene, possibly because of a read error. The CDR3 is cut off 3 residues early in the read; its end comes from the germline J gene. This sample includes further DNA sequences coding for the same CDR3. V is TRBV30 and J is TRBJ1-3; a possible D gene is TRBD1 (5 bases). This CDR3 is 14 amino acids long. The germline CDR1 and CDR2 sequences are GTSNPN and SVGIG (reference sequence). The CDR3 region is CAWSEGRAGNTIYF. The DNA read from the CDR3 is TGTGCCTGGAGTGAGGGCAGGGCTGGAAACACG.

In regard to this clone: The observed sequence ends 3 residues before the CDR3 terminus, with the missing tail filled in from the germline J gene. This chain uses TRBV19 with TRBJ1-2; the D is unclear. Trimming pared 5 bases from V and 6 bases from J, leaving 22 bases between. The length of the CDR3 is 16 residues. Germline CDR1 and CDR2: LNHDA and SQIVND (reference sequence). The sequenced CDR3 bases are TGTGCCAGTAGTCCCCCGCAGAAACCGCCGACTAATGGC. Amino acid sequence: CASSPPQKPPTNG. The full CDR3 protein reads CASSPPQKPPTNGYTF.

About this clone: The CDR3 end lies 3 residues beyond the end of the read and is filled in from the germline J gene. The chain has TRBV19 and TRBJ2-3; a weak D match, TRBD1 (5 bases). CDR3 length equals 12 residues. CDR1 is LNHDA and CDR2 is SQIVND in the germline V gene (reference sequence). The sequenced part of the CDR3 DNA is TGTGCCAGTAGTATCCAGGGTCTGGCG. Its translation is CASSIQGLA. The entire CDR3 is CASSIQGLAQYF.

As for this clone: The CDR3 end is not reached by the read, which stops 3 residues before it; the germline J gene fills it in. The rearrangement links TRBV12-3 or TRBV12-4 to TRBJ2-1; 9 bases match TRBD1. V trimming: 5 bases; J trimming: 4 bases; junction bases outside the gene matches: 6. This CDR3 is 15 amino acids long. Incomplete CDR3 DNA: TGTGCCAGCAGTAAACAGGGGGCAGAATACAATGAG. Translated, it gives CASSKQGAEYNE. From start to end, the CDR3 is CASSKQGAEYNEQFF.

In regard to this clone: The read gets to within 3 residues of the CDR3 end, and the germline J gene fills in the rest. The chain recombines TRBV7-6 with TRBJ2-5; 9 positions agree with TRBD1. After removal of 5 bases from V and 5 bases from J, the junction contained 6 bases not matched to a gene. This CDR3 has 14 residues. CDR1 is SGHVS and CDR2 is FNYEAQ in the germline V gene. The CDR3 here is CASSVTGGGETQYF. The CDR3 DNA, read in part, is TGTGCCAGCAGCGTTACAGGGGGCGGGGAGACC.

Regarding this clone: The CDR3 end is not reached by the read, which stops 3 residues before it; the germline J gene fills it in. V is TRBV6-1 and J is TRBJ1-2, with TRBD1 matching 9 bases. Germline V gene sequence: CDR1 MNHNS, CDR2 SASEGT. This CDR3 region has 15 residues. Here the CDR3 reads CASSEGTQGAYEYTF. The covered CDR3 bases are TGTGCCAGCAGTGAAGGAACACAGGGGGCCTACGAG.

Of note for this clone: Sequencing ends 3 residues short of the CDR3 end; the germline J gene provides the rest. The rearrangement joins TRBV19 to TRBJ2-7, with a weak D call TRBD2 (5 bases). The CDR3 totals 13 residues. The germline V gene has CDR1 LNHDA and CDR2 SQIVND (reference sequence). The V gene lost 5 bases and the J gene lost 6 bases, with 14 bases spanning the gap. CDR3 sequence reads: CASSPPGSTEQYF. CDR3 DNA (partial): TGTGCCAGTAGTCCACCGGGGAGCACCGAG.

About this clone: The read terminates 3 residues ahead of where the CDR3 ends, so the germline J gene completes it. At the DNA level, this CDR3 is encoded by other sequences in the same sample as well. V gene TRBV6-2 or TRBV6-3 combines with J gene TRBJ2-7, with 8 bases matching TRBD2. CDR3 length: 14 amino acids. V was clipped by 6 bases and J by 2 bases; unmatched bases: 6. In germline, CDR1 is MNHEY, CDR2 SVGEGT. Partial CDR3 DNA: TGTGCCAGCAGCCCTACTAGCGGACCCTACGAG. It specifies CASSPTSGPYE. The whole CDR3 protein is CASSPTSGPYEQYF.

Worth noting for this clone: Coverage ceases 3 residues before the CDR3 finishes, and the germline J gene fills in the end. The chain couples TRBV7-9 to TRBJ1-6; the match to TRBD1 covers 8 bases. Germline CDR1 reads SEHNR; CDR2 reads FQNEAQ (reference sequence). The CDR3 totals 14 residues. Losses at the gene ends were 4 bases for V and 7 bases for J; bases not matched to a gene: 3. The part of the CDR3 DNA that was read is TGTGCCAGCAGCTCAGGGACAGGAAATTCACCC. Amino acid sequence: CASSSGTGNSP. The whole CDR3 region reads CASSSGTGNSPLHF.

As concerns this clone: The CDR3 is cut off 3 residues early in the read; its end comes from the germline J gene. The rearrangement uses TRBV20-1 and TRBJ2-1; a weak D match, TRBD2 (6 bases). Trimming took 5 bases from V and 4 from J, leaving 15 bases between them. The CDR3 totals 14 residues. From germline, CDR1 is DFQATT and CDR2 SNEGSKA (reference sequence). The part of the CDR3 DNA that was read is TGCAGTGCTTCGCGGGACTTGCGGTACAATGAG. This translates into CSASRDLRYNE. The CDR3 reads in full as CSASRDLRYNEQFF.

CDR3 region: CASSYSSTSYDYTF. CDR3 DNA, as far as it was read: TGTGCCAGCAGTTACTCTTCGACTAGCTACGAC. This chain uses TRBV6-2 or TRBV6-3 with TRBJ1-2; D remains ambiguous. The DNA ends 3 residues before the CDR3 does, and the rest of the CDR3 is filled in from the germline J gene. The CDR3 has 14 residues. Germline loops: CDR1 MNHEY, CDR2 SVGEGT.

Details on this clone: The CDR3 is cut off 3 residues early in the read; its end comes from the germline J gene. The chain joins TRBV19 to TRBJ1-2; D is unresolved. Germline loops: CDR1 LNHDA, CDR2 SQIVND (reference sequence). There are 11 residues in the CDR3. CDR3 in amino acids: CASSITDTYTF. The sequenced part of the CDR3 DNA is TGTGCCAGTAGTATTACAGATACC.